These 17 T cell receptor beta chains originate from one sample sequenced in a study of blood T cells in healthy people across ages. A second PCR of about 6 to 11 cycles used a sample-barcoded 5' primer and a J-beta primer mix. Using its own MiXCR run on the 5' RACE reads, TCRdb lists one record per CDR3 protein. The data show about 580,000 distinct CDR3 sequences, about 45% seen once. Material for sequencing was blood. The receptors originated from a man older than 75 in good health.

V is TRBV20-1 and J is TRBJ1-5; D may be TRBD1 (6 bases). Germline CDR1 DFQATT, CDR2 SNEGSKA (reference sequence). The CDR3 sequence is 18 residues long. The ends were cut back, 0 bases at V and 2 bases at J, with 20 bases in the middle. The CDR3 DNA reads TGCAGTGCTAGAGAGGAGTCAGGGGCCCTGGGAGGCAATCAGCCCCAGCATTTT. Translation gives CSAREESGALGGNQPQHF.

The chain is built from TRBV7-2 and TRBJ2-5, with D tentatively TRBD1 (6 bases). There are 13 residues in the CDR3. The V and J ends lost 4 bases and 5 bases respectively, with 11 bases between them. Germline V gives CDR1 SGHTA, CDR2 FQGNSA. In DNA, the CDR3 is TGTGCCAGCAGCTACAGGGTCCAGGAGACCCAGTACTTC. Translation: CASSYRVQETQYF. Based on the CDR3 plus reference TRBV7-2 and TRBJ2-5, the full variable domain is GAGVSQSPSNKVTEKGKDVELRCDPISGHTALYWYRQSLGQGLEFLIYFQGNSAPDKSGLPSDRFSAERTGGSVSTLTIQRTQQEDSAVYLCASSYRVQETQYFGPGTRLLVL.

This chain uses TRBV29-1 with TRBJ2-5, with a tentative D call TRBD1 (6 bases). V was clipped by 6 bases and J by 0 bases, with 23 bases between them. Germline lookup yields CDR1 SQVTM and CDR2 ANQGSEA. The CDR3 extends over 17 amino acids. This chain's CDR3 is CSVLSQGSRSYQETQYF. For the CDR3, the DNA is TGCAGCGTATTGAGTCAGGGGTCCCGCTCGTACCAAGAGACCCAGTACTTC.

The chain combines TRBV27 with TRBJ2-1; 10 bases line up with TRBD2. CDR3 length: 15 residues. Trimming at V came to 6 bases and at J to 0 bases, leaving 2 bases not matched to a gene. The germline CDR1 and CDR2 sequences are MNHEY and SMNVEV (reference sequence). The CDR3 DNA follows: TGTGCCAGCAGCCAGCGGGAGGGCTCCTACAATGAGCAGTTCTTC. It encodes CASSQREGSYNEQFF.

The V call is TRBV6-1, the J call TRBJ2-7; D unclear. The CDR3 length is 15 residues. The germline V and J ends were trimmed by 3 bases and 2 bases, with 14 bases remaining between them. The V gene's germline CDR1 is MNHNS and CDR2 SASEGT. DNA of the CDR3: TGTGCCAGCAGTGACTCCGGACGGGCAACCTACGAGCAGTACTTC. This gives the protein CASSDSGRATYEQYF.

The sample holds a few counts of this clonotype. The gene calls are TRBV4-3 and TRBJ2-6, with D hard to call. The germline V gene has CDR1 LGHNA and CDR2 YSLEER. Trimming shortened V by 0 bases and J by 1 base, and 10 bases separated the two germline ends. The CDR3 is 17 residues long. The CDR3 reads CASSQDSVGSGANVLTF. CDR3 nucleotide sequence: TGCGCCAGCAGCCAAGATTCCGTGGGGTCTGGGGCCAACGTCCTGACTTTC.

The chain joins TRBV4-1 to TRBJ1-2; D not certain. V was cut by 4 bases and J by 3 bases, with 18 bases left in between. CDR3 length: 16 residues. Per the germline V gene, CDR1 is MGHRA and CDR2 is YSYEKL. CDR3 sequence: CASSPTHSGRDYGYTF. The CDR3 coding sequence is TGCGCCAGCAGCCCTACACACAGCGGTAGGGACTATGGCTACACCTTC.

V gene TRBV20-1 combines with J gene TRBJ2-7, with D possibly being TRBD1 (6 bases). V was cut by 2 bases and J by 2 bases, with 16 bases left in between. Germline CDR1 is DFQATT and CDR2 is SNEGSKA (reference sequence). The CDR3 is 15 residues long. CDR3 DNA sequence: TGCAGTGCTAGATCACACCAGGGGACCACCTACGAGCAGTACTTC. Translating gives CSARSHQGTTYEQYF.

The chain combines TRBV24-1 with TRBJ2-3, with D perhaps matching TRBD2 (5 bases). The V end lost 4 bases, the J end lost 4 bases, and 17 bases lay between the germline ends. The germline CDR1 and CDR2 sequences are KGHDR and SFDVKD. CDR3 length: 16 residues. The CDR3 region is CATSDTRTDVSDTQYF. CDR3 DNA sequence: TGTGCCACCAGTGACACTAGGACTGACGTATCAGATACGCAGTATTTT.

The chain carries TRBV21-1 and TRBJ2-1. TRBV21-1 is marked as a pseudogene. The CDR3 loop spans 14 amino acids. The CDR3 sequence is CASSKGGHLNEQFF. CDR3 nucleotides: TGTGCCAGCAGCAAAGGAGGACACCTAAATGAGCAGTTCTTC.

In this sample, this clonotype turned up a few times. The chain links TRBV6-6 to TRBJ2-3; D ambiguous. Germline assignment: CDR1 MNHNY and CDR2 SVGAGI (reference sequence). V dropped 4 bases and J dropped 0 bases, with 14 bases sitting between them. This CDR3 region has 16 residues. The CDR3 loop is CASSSSAGRSTDTQYF. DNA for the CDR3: TGTGCCAGCAGTTCGTCGGCCGGCCGTAGCACAGATACGCAGTATTTT.

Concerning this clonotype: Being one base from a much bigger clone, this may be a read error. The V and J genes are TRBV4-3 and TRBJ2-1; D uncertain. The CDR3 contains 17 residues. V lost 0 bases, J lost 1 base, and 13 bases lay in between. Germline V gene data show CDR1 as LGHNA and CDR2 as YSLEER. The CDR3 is CASSQDTTVVSYNEQFF. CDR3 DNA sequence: TGCGCCAGCAGCCAAGATACCACAGTAGTGTCCTACAATGAGCAGTTCTTC.

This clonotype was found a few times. The CDR3 reads CASSSGTGYTDTQYF. CDR3 in DNA: TGCGCCAGCAGCTCGGGGACAGGCTACACAGATACGCAGTATTTT. This chain links TRBV5-1 with TRBJ2-3; 8 nucleotides agree with TRBD1. CDR1 and CDR2 (germline): SGHRS, YFSETQ. The CDR3 length is 15 residues. J was trimmed by 2 bases and V by 3 bases; bases with no gene match: 5.

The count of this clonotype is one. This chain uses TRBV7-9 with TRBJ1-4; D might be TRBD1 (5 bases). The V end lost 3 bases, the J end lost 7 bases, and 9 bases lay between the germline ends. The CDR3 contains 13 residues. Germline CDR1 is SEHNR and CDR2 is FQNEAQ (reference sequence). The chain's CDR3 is CASSFGGFEKLFF. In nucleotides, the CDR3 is TGTGCCAGCAGCTTTGGGGGTTTTGAAAAACTGTTTTTT.

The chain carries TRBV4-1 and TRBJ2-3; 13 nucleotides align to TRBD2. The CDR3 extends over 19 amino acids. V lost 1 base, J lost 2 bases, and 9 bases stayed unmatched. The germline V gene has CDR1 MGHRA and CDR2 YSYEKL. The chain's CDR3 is CASSQVMTGLAGVTDTQYF. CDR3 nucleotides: TGCGCCAGCAGCCAAGTTATGACCGGACTAGCGGGAGTCACAGATACGCAGTATTTT.

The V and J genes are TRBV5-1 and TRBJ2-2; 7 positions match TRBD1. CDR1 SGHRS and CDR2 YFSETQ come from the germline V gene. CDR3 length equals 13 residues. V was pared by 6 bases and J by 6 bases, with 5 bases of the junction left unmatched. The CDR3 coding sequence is TGCGCCAGCACCCCGACAGGGTCCGGGGAGCTGTTTTTT. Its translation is CASTPTGSGELFF.

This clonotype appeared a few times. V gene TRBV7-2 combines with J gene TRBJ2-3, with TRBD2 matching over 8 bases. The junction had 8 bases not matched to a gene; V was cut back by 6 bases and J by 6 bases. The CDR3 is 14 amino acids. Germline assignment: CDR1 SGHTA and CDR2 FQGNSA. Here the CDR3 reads CASRGPTSADTQYF. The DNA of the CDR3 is TGTGCCAGCAGGGGACCGACTAGCGCGGATACGCAGTATTTT.